The 24 T cell receptor beta chains reported below all come from one sample, sequenced in a study of cytomegalovirus exposure and HLA in healthy donors (dated by TCRdb to the late 2010s). The library was prepared using the immunoSEQ multiplex PCR assay. The multiplex PCR relied on a mix of 60 forward primers for TCR Vbeta segments and 13 reverse primers for TCR Jbeta segments. Entries here come from immuneACCESS through TCRdb and include only in-frame sequences with V and J called. Some clones fail to appear in such tables; in the studies checked, an unresolved V gene covers under half of the shortfall, and the cause of the remainder is unknown. Counted in this sample were some 130,000 clones; 60% to 80% of them appeared once. In total, the top ten clones hold 2% to 2.5% of the sample. Sample: PBMCs. All receptors derive from a man younger than 45 in good health and CMV-seronegative.

This chain joins TRBV5-8 and TRBJ1-2; 7 nucleotides match TRBD1. This CDR3 contains 14 residues. J was trimmed by 8 bases and V by 3 bases; bases with no gene match: 10. The germline CDR1 and CDR2 sequences are SGHTS and YDEGEE. The CDR3 sequence is CASSSGTGVRGYTF. The DNA for the CDR3 is TGTGCCAGCAGCTCGGGAACAGGGGTACGAGGCTACACCTTC.

The chain carries TRBV5-6 and TRBJ2-1; tentative D call: TRBD1 (5 bases). The CDR3 totals 12 residues. The germline V gene has CDR1 SGHDT and CDR2 YYEEEE. Trimming left V 4 bases short and J 10 bases short, with 12 bases between. The CDR3: CASSRQLHEQFF. CDR3 coding DNA: TGTGCCAGCAGCCGACAGTTGCACGAGCAGTTCTTC.

The chain links TRBV27 to TRBJ1-1; the D is unclear. V gave up 3 bases and J gave up 3 bases, with 11 bases separating them. CDR1 is MNHEY and CDR2 is SMNVEV in the germline V gene (reference sequence). The CDR3 length is 14 residues. The DNA of the CDR3 is TGTGCCAGCAGTTTCCTCGGGAAGGACACTGAAGCTTTCTTT. Translated: CASSFLGKDTEAFF.

The chain combines TRBV29-1 with TRBJ2-2; D is unclear. V lost 0 bases and J lost 4, with 6 bases in between. The CDR3 consists of 13 residues. Germline V gene data show CDR1 as SQVTM and CDR2 as ANQGSEA. In nucleotides, the CDR3 is TGCAGCGTTGAAGATGAGGTCACCGGGGAGCTGTTTTTT. Protein sequence: CSVEDEVTGELFF.

The gene calls are TRBV9 and TRBJ1-1, with no clear D. The CDR3 sequence is 16 residues long. Germline CDR1 and CDR2: SGDLS and YYNGEE. The ends were cut back, 0 bases at V and 0 bases at J, with 12 bases in the middle. CDR3 nucleotides: TGTGCCAGCAGCGTAGGTGGAGGTCGATTGAACACTGAAGCTTTCTTT. This encodes CASSVGGGRLNTEAFF.

The chain's CDR3 is CASRGVSLNTGELFF. The CDR3, as DNA: TGTGCCAGCAGAGGAGTCTCTTTGAACACCGGGGAGCTGTTTTTT. The gene calls are TRBV7-8 and TRBJ2-2, with D hard to call. The CDR3 loop spans 15 amino acids. Germline loops: CDR1 SGHVS, CDR2 FQNEAQ. The germline V and J ends were trimmed by 6 bases and 1 base, with 12 bases remaining between them. Filled out from reference TRBV7-8 and TRBJ2-2, the complete variable domain reads GAGVSQSPRYKVAKRGQDVALRCDPISGHVSLFWYQQALGQGPEFLTYFQNEAQLDKSGLPSDRFFAERPEGSVSTLKIQRTQQEDSAVYLCASRGVSLNTGELFFGEGSRLTVL.

V and J are TRBV18 and TRBJ1-1; 9 positions match TRBD1. The germline V gene has CDR1 KGHSH and CDR2 LQKENI. J lost 5 bases, V lost 3 bases, and 16 bases had no gene match. The CDR3 spans 18 residues. CDR3 in DNA: TGTGCCAGCTCACCGAGATCTATACAGGGGGCGGTGGGGACTGAAGCTTTCTTT. Amino acids: CASSPRSIQGAVGTEAFF.

The V call is TRBV30, the J call TRBJ1-2; D unresolved. Germline V gene lookup returns CDR1 GTSNPN and CDR2 SVGIG (reference sequence). V was clipped by 0 bases and J by 4 bases, with 6 bases between them. This CDR3 spans 12 amino acids. In DNA, the CDR3 is TGTGCCTGGAGTGTTGCAGTCTATGGCTACACCTTC. It yields the protein CAWSVAVYGYTF.

The chain uses TRBV7-3 and TRBJ2-3, with 7 bases identical to TRBD1. Unmatched junction bases numbered 5, after V lost 5 bases and J lost 0 bases. This CDR3 is 15 amino acids long. CDR1 is SGHTA, CDR2 FQGTGA, per germline. CDR3 nucleotides: TGTGCCAGCAGCATCCAGGACAGGAGCACAGATACGCAGTATTTT. Its protein product is CASSIQDRSTDTQYF.

This rearrangement joins TRBV2 to TRBJ1-5, with 9 nucleotides matching TRBD1. Germline lookup yields CDR1 SNHLY and CDR2 FYNNEI. This CDR3 has 15 residues. V dropped 4 bases and J dropped 1; count of bases not matched to a gene: 2. CDR3 sequence: CASSAGTGSNQPQHF. CDR3 bases: TGTGCCAGCAGTGCCGGGACAGGGAGCAATCAGCCCCAGCATTTT.

This clone was seen once. The junction does not match germline at one end; this may be a read error. The V call is TRBV7-7, the J call TRBJ2-5; D remains ambiguous. The CDR3 length is 12 residues. CDR1 is SSHAT and CDR2 is FNYEAQ in the germline V gene (reference sequence). The CDR3 protein is CASSPSGETQYF. The CDR3 DNA sequence: TGTGCTAGCAGCCCATCGGGAGAGACCCAGTACTTC.

This clone was detected a few times. The chain is built from TRBV28 and TRBJ1-1, with 8 nucleotides matching TRBD1. The V gene's germline CDR1 is MDHEN and CDR2 SYDVKM. V trimming: 6 bases; J trimming: 5 bases; junction bases outside the gene matches: 5. CDR3 size: 13 residues. The CDR3, as DNA: TGTGCCAGCAGGCCGACAGGGGTGACTGAAGCTTTCTTT. This codes for CASRPTGVTEAFF.

The chain joins TRBV25-1 to TRBJ2-3, with D possibly being TRBD1 (6 bases). V was clipped by 4 bases and J by 10 bases, with 21 bases between them. CDR1 and CDR2 (germline): MGHDK, SYGVNS. This CDR3 spans 15 amino acids. CDR3 sequence (DNA): TGTGCCAGCAGTGGGCAAGGGGGAGCGCTAGCTGCGCAGTATTTT. It translates to CASSGQGGALAAQYF.

The J gene is TRBJ2-1, the V gene TRBV5-1; a weak D match, TRBD2 (6 bases). This CDR3 has 13 residues. Germline assignment: CDR1 SGHRS and CDR2 YFSETQ. Trimming cost V 0 bases and J 5 bases, with 6 bases left between them. The DNA of the CDR3 is TGCGCCAGCAGCTTGGGCGGGGACAATGAGCAGTTCTTC. Residues: CASSLGGDNEQFF. Full variable domain (outside the CDR3, taken from reference TRBV5-1 and TRBJ2-1): KAGVTQTPRYLIKTRGQQVTLSCSPISGHRSVSWYQQTPGQGLQFLFEYFSETQRNKGNFPGRFSGRQFSNSRSEMNVSTLELGDSALYLCASSLGGDNEQFFGPGTRLTVL.

The gene calls are TRBV14 and TRBJ2-4, with 7 bases lining up with TRBD1. The CDR3 is 14 residues long. Germline-derived CDR1 and CDR2 are SGHDN and FVKESK. Trimming cost V 4 bases and J 7 bases; bases outside gene matches: 7. This CDR3 reads CASSRPGTANIQYF. CDR3 nucleotide sequence: TGTGCCAGCAGCCGACCCGGGACAGCGAACATTCAGTACTTC.

The rearrangement uses TRBV14 and TRBJ1-1; D gene uncertain. Per germline, CDR1 SGHDN and CDR2 FVKESK. V was clipped by 4 bases and J by 0 bases, with 6 bases between them. There are 13 residues in the CDR3. The CDR3 here is CASSRTVNTEAFF. The CDR3, as DNA: TGTGCCAGCAGCCGAACAGTGAACACTGAAGCTTTCTTT.

The chain combines TRBV7-9 with TRBJ2-7; D is ambiguous. The CDR3 runs 14 residues. Germline V CDR1 and CDR2: SEHNR, FQNEAQ (reference sequence). Trimming took 1 base from V and 0 from J, leaving 7 bases between them. The CDR3 DNA sequence: TGTGCCAGCAGCTTAGTGGCCAGCTCCTACGAGCAGTACTTC. Translation: CASSLVASSYEQYF.

This chain uses TRBV6-1 with TRBJ1-5; D is perhaps TRBD1 (6 bases). The CDR3 has 14 amino acids. Germline V CDR1 and CDR2: MNHNS, SASEGT. Trimming stripped 1 base from V and 7 bases from J, with 11 bases between. The CDR3: CASSEGSGVQPQHF. The CDR3 coding sequence is TGTGCCAGCAGTGAAGGGTCAGGGGTCCAGCCCCAGCATTTT.

A note on this clone: Mismatch with germline at one junction end may stem from a read error. The CDR3 reads CASTLGQTNTEAFF. CDR3 coding DNA: TGTGCCAGCACCTTAGGACAGACGAACACTGAAGCTTTCTTT. The genes are TRBV7-9 and TRBJ1-1; D is perhaps TRBD1 (6 bases). Germline V gene lookup returns CDR1 SEHNR and CDR2 FQNEAQ (reference sequence). This CDR3 comprises 14 residues.

The chain uses TRBV15 and TRBJ1-4; D perhaps matches TRBD1 (6 bases). With 3 bases removed from V and 0 bases from J, the gap between germline ends came to 11 bases. Germline CDR1 and CDR2: LNHNV and YYDKDF (reference sequence). The CDR3 spans 16 residues. CDR3 residues: CATSSGQSTTNEKLFF. CDR3 coding DNA: TGTGCCACCAGCAGCGGACAGTCCACAACTAATGAAAAACTGTTTTTT.

This clone was counted between two and nine times. The V gene is TRBV29-1, the J gene TRBJ1-2, with D maybe TRBD1 (6 bases). Germline CDR1 reads SQVTM; CDR2 reads ANQGSEA. V shed 5 bases and J shed 7 bases, with 17 bases lying between them. The CDR3 contains 13 residues. Here the CDR3 DNA reads TGCAGCGTTTCGACAGGCGGGGGTAGTGGCTACACCTTC. It encodes CSVSTGGGSGYTF. The full variable domain, rest sourced from reference TRBV29-1 and TRBJ1-2, is SAVISQKPSRDICQRGTSLTIQCQVDSQVTMMFWYRQQPGQSLTLIATANQGSEATYESGFVIDKFPISRPNLTFSTLTVSNMSPEDSSIYLCSVSTGGGSGYTFGSGTRLTVV.

The genes are TRBV19 and TRBJ2-2; D possibly corresponds to TRBD2 (5 bases). The CDR3 has 16 amino acids. CDR1 and CDR2 from the germline V gene are LNHDA and SQIVND (reference sequence). V lost 4 bases, J lost 0 bases, and 12 bases lay in between. The DNA for the CDR3 is TGTGCCAGTAGTAGTCGGGCCGGGGCGAACACCGGGGAGCTGTTTTTT. It translates to CASSSRAGANTGELFF.

The chain links TRBV28 to TRBJ1-5, with D possibly matching TRBD1 (5 bases). Germline V gives CDR1 MDHEN, CDR2 SYDVKM. V was clipped by 5 bases and J by 6 bases, with 14 bases between them. This CDR3 is 14 amino acids long. The CDR3: CASSPRAGAQPQHF. CDR3 coding DNA: TGTGCCAGCAGTCCCAGGGCTGGGGCTCAGCCCCAGCATTTT.

The J gene is TRBJ2-3, the V gene TRBV13; 8 nucleotides match TRBD1. In germline, CDR1 is PRHDT, CDR2 FYEKMQ (reference sequence). CDR3 size: 16 residues. V dropped 3 bases and J dropped 2; count of bases not matched to a gene: 7. The CDR3 DNA reads TGTGCCAGCAGCTTCAGGGGGCGGAGGGCCACAGATACGCAGTATTTT. This sequence encodes CASSFRGRRATDTQYF.